This entry describes one T cell receptor (beta chain). Its antigen remains unidentified. Using immunoSEQ multiplex PCR, the repertoire was profiled, and TCRdb retains in-frame clones only, with some absent. The sample carries roughly 1.4 million clones, approximately 98.5% recorded once. This entry belongs to a study of shared clonotypes between healthy human individuals. Looked up from germline, CDR1 is MDHEN and CDR2 is SYDVKM. This CDR3 spans 14 amino acids. Trimming took 1 base from V and 3 from J, leaving 7 bases between them. General observations from the study: Non-shared clonotypes were found to have lower generation probabilities than the clonotypes that were shared by all four of the sorted-subset donors. Clonotype sharing across a handful of donors was observed for around 5.1% of naive CD4 clonotypes.

The sample consisted of naive CD4+ T cells sorted from blood. The subset here: CD45RA+ positively selected. The source is a man younger than 40 in good health. The genes are TRBV28 and TRBJ1-5; D may be TRBD1 (5 bases). CDR3 protein: CASSLSGINQPQHF. The CDR3 coding sequence is TGTGCCAGCAGTTTATCAGGGATCAATCAGCCCCAGCATTTT.